Presented here are 19 T cell receptor beta chains from one specimen sequenced in a study of blood T cells in healthy people across ages. Together with a sample-barcoded 5' primer, a J-beta primer mix was included in a second PCR lasting 7 to 11 cycles. TCRdb ran MiXCR on the 5' RACE reads and lists one entry per CDR3 protein. In the table there are about 510,000 distinct CDR3 sequences, roughly a quarter of which are singletons. These data also featured in a second study, about T cells of mothers and their children.

Sequences were obtained from blood. The origin of the receptors is a boy between 2 and 10 years old in good health.

The rearrangement uses TRBV27 and TRBJ2-7; no clear D. Germline V gene lookup returns CDR1 MNHEY and CDR2 SMNVEV (reference sequence). V shed 3 bases and J shed 5 bases, with 11 bases lying between them. CDR3 length: 13 residues. The CDR3 DNA is TGTGCCAGCAGTTTGAGACCCCAGCACGAGCAGTACTTC. Protein sequence: CASSLRPQHEQYF.

This clonotype was recorded a few times. The genes are TRBV5-1 and TRBJ1-1; D is possibly TRBD1 (6 bases). V lost 4 bases and J 5 bases, leaving 18 bases between the germline ends. The germline V gene has CDR1 SGHRS and CDR2 YFSETQ. CDR3 length: 15 residues. The CDR3 here is CASSLAGGRWTEAFF. CDR3 bases: TGCGCCAGCAGCCTGGCCGGGGGGCGGTGGACTGAAGCTTTCTTT.

The chain links TRBV5-1 to TRBJ2-1; D not certain. V was pared by 1 base and J by 0 bases, with 11 bases between. The CDR3 is 16 amino acids. Germline assignment: CDR1 SGHRS and CDR2 YFSETQ. In nucleotides, the CDR3 is TGCGCCAGCAGCTTGTTATTGGGAAGCTCCTACAATGAGCAGTTCTTC. This sequence encodes CASSLLLGSSYNEQFF.

This clonotype appeared a single time. The conserved final phenylalanine or tryptophan is absent from the CDR3, which likely points to a read error. The DNA is omitted, as the CDR3 cannot be located on it reliably, and the CDR3 follows TCRdb's listing. The chain recombines TRBV27 with TRBJ2-5; the table assigns TRBD2, which was not confirmed against the DNA. The germline CDR1 and CDR2 sequences are MNHEY and SMNVEV (reference sequence). Ends included, the CDR3 has 13 residues. CDR3 sequence: CASSPLDSGVVIL.

The V call is TRBV12-5, the J call TRBJ2-5; the D gene is possibly TRBD2 (5 bases). CDR1 and CDR2 (germline): LGHNT, FRNRAP. V lost 3 bases, J lost 1 base, and 15 bases lay in between. This CDR3 contains 16 residues. The CDR3 sequence: CASGFSVWRSQETQYF. DNA for the CDR3: TGTGCTAGTGGTTTTTCTGTCTGGAGGTCCCAAGAGACCCAGTACTTC.

This chain links TRBV19 with TRBJ2-6, with TRBD1 matching 8 bases. The germline V gene has CDR1 LNHDA and CDR2 SQIVND (reference sequence). Losses at the gene ends were 3 bases for V and 1 base for J; bases not matched to a gene: 2. This CDR3 is 16 amino acids long. The DNA for the CDR3 is TGTGCCAGTAGTATGACAGGGGTATCTGGGGCCAACGTCCTGACTTTC. Amino acids: CASSMTGVSGANVLTF.

This clonotype was detected once. The CDR3 region has the DNA TGCAGTGCTAGATCCTGGACTAGCGGGTCCCAAGAGACCCAGTACTTC. Its protein product is CSARSWTSGSQETQYF. The chain carries TRBV20-1 and TRBJ2-5, with 11 bases fitting TRBD2. V was clipped by 2 bases and J by 1 base; unmatched bases: 6. Germline CDR1 DFQATT, CDR2 SNEGSKA (reference sequence). CDR3 length: 16 amino acids.

This chain links TRBV20-1 with TRBJ1-5, with 8 bases that match TRBD1. CDR1 and CDR2 (germline): DFQATT, SNEGSKA (reference sequence). This CDR3 spans 15 amino acids. V lost 6 bases, J lost 7 bases, and 14 bases stayed unmatched. This CDR3 is CSASSATGVGQPQHF. The DNA for the CDR3 is TGCAGTGCCTCCAGCGCGACAGGGGTCGGGCAGCCCCAGCATTTT.

V gene TRBV3-1 combines with J gene TRBJ2-4, with no clear D. From germline, CDR1 is LGHDT and CDR2 YNNKEL (reference sequence). The CDR3 is 14 residues long. V was trimmed by 6 bases and J by 0 bases, leaving 9 bases between them. The CDR3 is CASSQILAKNIQYF. The CDR3 bases are TGTGCCAGCAGTCAGATCCTAGCCAAAAACATTCAGTACTTC.

The V gene is TRBV10-1, the J gene TRBJ2-7; no firm D call. Germline V CDR1 and CDR2: WNHNN, SYGVQD (reference sequence). There are 12 residues in the CDR3. Trimming stripped 8 bases from V and 3 bases from J, with 11 bases between. Here the CDR3 DNA reads TGCGCCAGCCTGACTGCAGACTACGAGCAGTACTTC. Residues: CASLTADYEQYF.

The table lists this clonotype with a few counts. The genes are TRBV11-2 and TRBJ2-5; no clear D gene. The J call may be wrong; the DNA end is better matched by TRBJ2-7. CDR1 and CDR2 (germline): SGHAT, FQNNGV. The CDR3 is 14 amino acids. In DNA, the CDR3 is TGTGCCAGCAGCTTCCCCCCCCCGTACTACGAGCAGTACTTC. This translates into CASSFPPPYYEQYF.

The V gene is TRBV9, the J gene TRBJ2-2; a possible D gene is TRBD1 (5 bases). Germline V gives CDR1 SGDLS, CDR2 YYNGEE. V lost 0 bases and J 7 bases, leaving 10 bases between the germline ends. This CDR3 comprises 14 residues. The CDR3 region has the DNA TGTGCCAGCAGCGTAGACAGGTCTGACGGGGAGCTGTTTTTT. Translated: CASSVDRSDGELFF.

The V and J genes are TRBV6-5 and TRBJ2-7; 11 nucleotides line up with TRBD2. V lost 4 bases, J lost 7 bases, and 3 bases stayed unmatched. This CDR3 is 13 amino acids long. The germline V gene has CDR1 MNHEY and CDR2 SVGAGI. The CDR3 reads CASSLAGGVEQYF. CDR3 sequence (DNA): TGTGCCAGCAGTTTAGCGGGGGGGGTAGAGCAGTACTTC.

V is TRBV30 and J is TRBJ1-1, with D uncertain. Germline V gene data show CDR1 as GTSNPN and CDR2 as SVGIG (reference sequence). V was clipped by 3 bases and J by 2 bases, with 4 bases between them. This CDR3 region has 11 residues. This CDR3 is CAWRANTEAFF. DNA for the CDR3: TGTGCCTGGAGAGCTAACACTGAAGCTTTCTTT.

This clonotype was counted only a few times. The chain carries TRBV10-2 and TRBJ1-2; tentative D call: TRBD1 (6 bases). V lost 0 bases, J lost 8 bases, and 13 bases lay in between. CDR1 and CDR2 from the germline V gene are WSHSY and SAAADI. This CDR3 comprises 14 residues. The CDR3 reads CASSESQGVAGYTF. As DNA, the CDR3 is TGCGCCAGCAGTGAGTCACAGGGAGTAGCCGGCTACACCTTC.

V gene TRBV12-3 or TRBV12-4 combines with J gene TRBJ2-7, with 7 positions matching TRBD2. CDR3 size: 13 residues. V trimming: 6 bases; J trimming: 1 base; junction bases outside the gene matches: 3. The CDR3 is CASSQRGSYEQYF. CDR3 DNA: TGTGCCAGCAGCCAGCGGGGTTCCTACGAGCAGTACTTC.

The table lists this clonotype with a few counts. This sequence joins TRBV5-1 and TRBJ2-7, with D perhaps matching TRBD2 (6 bases). The CDR3 runs 15 residues. Germline V lookup: CDR1 SGHRS, CDR2 YFSETQ. V lost 4 bases and J lost 7, with 21 bases in between. Written as DNA, the CDR3 is TGCGCCAGCAGCCCGAATGCGGGGCCCTCGTGGGAGCAGTACTTC. Its translation is CASSPNAGPSWEQYF.

The chain is built from TRBV7-2 and TRBJ1-4; possible D gene TRBD1, 6 bases. Trimming removed 4 bases from V and 3 bases from J, with 15 bases in between. Germline values: CDR1 SGHTA, CDR2 FQGNSA. The CDR3 is 16 residues long. As DNA, the CDR3 is TGTGCCAGCAGCTGGGACATCGAAGGGGCTAATGAAAAACTGTTTTTT. Translating it yields CASSWDIEGANEKLFF.

The chain has TRBV28 and TRBJ2-6, with D hard to call. Trimming pared 11 bases from V and 1 base from J, leaving 9 bases between. Looked up from germline, CDR1 is MDHEN and CDR2 is SYDVKM. The CDR3 is 13 residues long. The CDR3 here is CASSESGANVLTF. The CDR3, as DNA: TGTGCCTCCTCGGAGTCTGGGGCCAACGTCCTGACTTTC. Variable domain in full (rest from reference TRBV28 and TRBJ2-6): DVKVTQSSRYLVKRTGEKVFLECVQDMDHENMFWYRQDPGLGLRLIYFSYDVKMKEKGDIPEGYSVSREKKERFSLILESASTNQTSMYLCASSESGANVLTFGAGSRLTVL.